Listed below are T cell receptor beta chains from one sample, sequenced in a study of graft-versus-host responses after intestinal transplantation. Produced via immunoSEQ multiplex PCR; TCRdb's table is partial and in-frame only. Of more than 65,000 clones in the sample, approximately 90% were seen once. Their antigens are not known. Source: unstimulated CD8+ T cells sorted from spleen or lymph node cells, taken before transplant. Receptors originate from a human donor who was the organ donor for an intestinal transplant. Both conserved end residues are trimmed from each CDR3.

CDR3 protein: ASTVLEAF; J gene: TRBJ1-1; V gene: TRBV2; CDR3 length: 8
CDR3 protein: AIREEQGIGSYNEQF; J gene: TRBJ2-1; V gene: TRBV10-3; CDR3 length: 15
CDR3 protein: ASMVGGLGGEQF; J gene: TRBJ2-1; V gene: TRBV4-1; CDR3 length: 12
CDR3 protein: ASSRGQVRNEKLF; J gene: TRBJ1-4; V gene: TRBV7-9; CDR3 length: 13
CDR3 protein: ASSSGQGTHNEQF; J gene: TRBJ2-1; V gene: TRBV5-4; CDR3 length: 13
CDR3 protein: ASSFHLGQGNEQY; J gene: TRBJ2-7; V gene: TRBV11-2; CDR3 length: 13
CDR3 protein: ASSPTGSGYT; J gene: TRBJ1-2; V gene: TRBV18; CDR3 length: 10
CDR3 protein: ASSGGTLDYNEQF; J gene: TRBJ2-1; V gene: TRBV2; CDR3 length: 13
CDR3 protein: ASSSGVLEQY; J gene: TRBJ2-7; V gene: TRBV5-4; CDR3 length: 10
CDR3 protein: ASSFEDTSRYT; J gene: TRBJ1-2; V gene: TRBV4-2; CDR3 length: 11
CDR3 protein: ASSSQETQY; J gene: TRBJ2-5; V gene: TRBV27; CDR3 length: 9
CDR3 protein: ASSELSGAF; J gene: TRBJ1-1; V gene: TRBV6-1; CDR3 length: 9
CDR3 protein: SVDGGEETQY; J gene: TRBJ2-5; V gene: TRBV29-1; CDR3 length: 10
CDR3 protein: ASSEYAGNTGELF; J gene: TRBJ2-2; V gene: TRBV25-1; CDR3 length: 13
CDR3 protein: ASSLSLAALNNEQF; J gene: TRBJ2-1; V gene: TRBV5-1; CDR3 length: 14
CDR3 protein: ASSIGQGHGYT; J gene: TRBJ1-2; V gene: TRBV6-5; CDR3 length: 11
CDR3 protein: ASSRWTDNEQF; J gene: TRBJ2-1; V gene: TRBV19; CDR3 length: 11
CDR3 protein: ASSQAPVLITEAF; J gene: TRBJ1-1; V gene: TRBV4-1; CDR3 length: 13
CDR3 protein: ASSGLTDTQY; J gene: TRBJ2-3; V gene: TRBV6-5; CDR3 length: 10
CDR3 protein: SVRQGGEYSPLH; J gene: TRBJ1-6; V gene: TRBV29-1; CDR3 length: 12
CDR3 protein: ASSLAWGPYEQY; J gene: TRBJ2-7; V gene: TRBV7-9; CDR3 length: 12
CDR3 protein: ASGPGPESEQY; J gene: TRBJ2-7; V gene: TRBV19; CDR3 length: 11
CDR3 protein: ASSLYHGTAIEKLF; J gene: TRBJ1-4; V gene: TRBV7-9; CDR3 length: 14
CDR3 protein: ASSLAGGPYEQF; J gene: TRBJ2-1; V gene: TRBV28; CDR3 length: 12